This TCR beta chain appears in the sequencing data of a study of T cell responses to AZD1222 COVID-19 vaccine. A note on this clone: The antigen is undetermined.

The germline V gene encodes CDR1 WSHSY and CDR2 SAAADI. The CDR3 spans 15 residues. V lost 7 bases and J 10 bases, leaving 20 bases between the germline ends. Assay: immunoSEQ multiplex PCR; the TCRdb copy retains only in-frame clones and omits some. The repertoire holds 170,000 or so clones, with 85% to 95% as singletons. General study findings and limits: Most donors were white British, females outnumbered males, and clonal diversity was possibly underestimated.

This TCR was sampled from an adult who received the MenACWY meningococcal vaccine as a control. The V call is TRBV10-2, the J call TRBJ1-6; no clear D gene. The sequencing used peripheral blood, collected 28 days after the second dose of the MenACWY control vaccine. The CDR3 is CASNPGASAGSPLHF. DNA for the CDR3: TGCGCCAGCAATCCGGGAGCCTCAGCGGGGTCACCCCTCCACTTT.